This T cell receptor (beta chain) was sequenced during a study of CD8+ T cells in alopecia areata. Treatment given: oral pan-JAK inhibitor, 5-10 mg twice daily. Researchers gathered lesional scalp punch biopsies and peripheral blood from patients with alopecia areata. Extracted RNA was reverse transcribed into cDNA, the sequencing template. The protocol was immunoSEQ multiplex PCR, while the TCRdb copy is restricted to in-frame clones and leaves out a portion. The data hold about 140,000 clones, with 85% to 90% observed a single time. There are a few counts of this clone. V lost 3 bases to trimming and J lost 3 bases; unmatched junction nucleotides: 0. The germline V gene encodes CDR1 SEHNR and CDR2 FQNEAQ (reference sequence). CDR3 size: 13 residues.

This specimen was CD8+ T cells sorted from blood, taken at week 4, from a patient treated with tofacitinib. The chain uses TRBV7-9 and TRBJ2-5; 8 bases map to TRBD1. The clonotype was recovered from a human donor with alopecia areata. In DNA form, the CDR3 reads TGTGCCAGCAGCTTGACAGGGGAAGAGACCCAGTACTTC. This translates into CASSLTGEETQYF.